The 21 T cell receptor beta chains in this list originate from one sample, sequenced in a study of CD8+CD57+ T cells in acquired aplastic anemia. The study profiled TCR beta VDJ and CDR3 using genomic DNA as template. TCRdb passed the reads through MiXCR, listing each CDR3 protein once. There are 350,000 to 450,000 distinct CDR3 sequences in the sample; 55% to 70% occur only once, and less than 4% lies in the top ten. The sequencing input was sorted CD4+, CD8+, or CD8+CD57+ T cells (not recorded which) from PBMCs. These receptors were collected from a human donor in good health, serving as a control.

The chain carries TRBV2 and TRBJ2-7; 7 bases are shared with TRBD2. Germline V gene sequence: CDR1 SNHLY, CDR2 FYNNEI. This CDR3 spans 14 amino acids. J was trimmed by 2 bases and V by 6 bases; bases with no gene match: 7. Written as DNA, the CDR3 is TGTGCCAGCAGCCGGCGGGGGAGAGCCTACGAGCAGTACTTC. This sequence encodes CASSRRGRAYEQYF.

This clonotype was counted many times. V usage is TRBV5-8 and J usage is TRBJ2-3; tentatively, D is TRBD1 (6 bases). V was pared by 2 bases and J by 2 bases, with 15 bases between. The CDR3 is 16 amino acids. CDR1 is SGHTS and CDR2 is YDEGEE in the germline V gene. CDR3 bases: TGTGCCAGCAGCTTCAGGGGCGCACCCTCCACAGATACGCAGTATTTT. This translates into CASSFRGAPSTDTQYF.

Comments on this clonotype: A clone one base away is much larger, so this may be a read error. The chain links TRBV11-3 to TRBJ1-1, with D possibly matching TRBD1 (5 bases). In germline, CDR1 is SGHNT, CDR2 YENEEA. The CDR3 sequence is 13 residues long. Trimming shortened V by 5 bases and J by 5 bases, and 12 bases separated the two germline ends. The CDR3 sequence: CASSRPGGTEAFF. The DNA for the CDR3 is TGTGCCAGCAGCCGGCCCGGGGGGACTGAAGCTTTCTTT.

The CDR3 protein is CASSIPRQGAYGYTF. CDR3 DNA sequence: TGTGCCAGTAGTATCCCTCGACAGGGAGCCTATGGCTACACCTTC. V usage is TRBV19 and J usage is TRBJ1-2; 7 bases map to TRBD1. Trimming took 3 bases from V and 4 from J; bases not matched to a gene: 8. CDR1 LNHDA and CDR2 SQIVND come from the germline V gene (reference sequence). This CDR3 is 15 amino acids long.

The chain links TRBV7-2 to TRBJ2-7; no clear D. The CDR3 length is 14 residues. The germline V gene has CDR1 SGHTA and CDR2 FQGNSA. Trimming cost V 5 bases and J 9 bases, with 20 bases left between them. This CDR3 reads CASSVTVCPGAQYF. CDR3 in DNA: TGTGCCAGCAGCGTAACAGTATGCCCAGGTGCGCAGTACTTC.

Notes on this clonotype: No conserved phenylalanine or tryptophan is present at the end of the CDR3, so a read error is the likely explanation. Because the CDR3's place on the DNA is in doubt, the DNA is left out and the CDR3 is given as listed by TCRdb. V is TRBV10-3 and J is TRBJ2-6; the table gives TRBD1 as D, unverified against the DNA. The CDR3 extends over 16 residues, inclusive of both ends. Germline lookup yields CDR1 ENHRY and CDR2 SYGVKD. The CDR3 spells CAISEPNRNYGYTLGS.

This clonotype was seen many times. The chain recombines TRBV10-3 with TRBJ1-2; perhaps TRBD1 as D (6 bases). Germline CDR1 and CDR2: ENHRY and SYGVKD. CDR3 size: 14 residues. V lost 6 bases and J 2 bases, leaving 13 bases between the germline ends. CDR3 bases: TGTGCCATCAGCCCCATAGGGGGGAACTATGGCTACACCTTC. Translation: CAISPIGGNYGYTF.

This clonotype was picked up many times. The V gene is TRBV7-7, the J gene TRBJ2-1, with D tentatively TRBD1 or TRBD2 (6 bases each). The germline V gene encodes CDR1 SSHAT and CDR2 FNYEAQ (reference sequence). Trimming removed 3 bases at V and 7 bases at J, with 10 bases between. The CDR3 loop spans 13 amino acids. The CDR3 DNA sequence: TGTGCCAGCAGCTTGGGGGGCGCGAATGAGCAGTTCTTC. It is translated as CASSLGGANEQFF.

This chain links TRBV2 with TRBJ1-2; 7 nucleotides agree with TRBD1. Germline V gives CDR1 SNHLY, CDR2 FYNNEI. V shed 6 bases, J shed 4 bases, and the junction held 5 bases outside the gene matches. The CDR3 consists of 13 residues. The chain's CDR3 is CASSRHRGYGYTF. The CDR3 DNA reads as TGTGCCAGCAGCCGTCACAGGGGCTATGGCTACACCTTC.

This clonotype was counted at least ten times. The chain's CDR3 is CSARATSSSVNEQFF. The DNA of the CDR3 is TGCAGTGCTAGAGCGACTAGCTCGTCCGTCAATGAGCAGTTCTTC. V gene TRBV20-1 combines with J gene TRBJ2-1; 7 bases map to TRBD2. V was clipped by 1 base and J by 6 bases; unmatched bases: 9. The CDR3 is 15 residues long. The germline gives CDR1 DFQATT, CDR2 SNEGSKA (reference sequence).

The chain joins TRBV5-1 to TRBJ2-3; 12 bases match TRBD1. CDR1 SGHRS and CDR2 YFSETQ come from the germline V gene. The CDR3 contains 17 residues. Trimming took 5 bases from V and 6 from J; bases not matched to a gene: 13. The CDR3 protein is CASRLAPGTGGKDTQYF. The CDR3 DNA reads as TGCGCCAGCAGGCTCGCGCCCGGGACAGGGGGCAAGGATACGCAGTATTTT.

With regard to this clonotype: The junction and the germline gene differ at one end; a read error may be behind it. The V and J genes are TRBV29-1 and TRBJ2-6, with D maybe TRBD1 (7 bases). The germline V gene encodes CDR1 SQVTM and CDR2 ANQGSEA. The CDR3 consists of 14 residues. CDR3 nucleotides: TGCAGTGTTAACACAGGGGACTGGGGAAACACCATAAATTTC. Its protein is CSVNTGDWGNTINF. The full variable domain, in which reference TRBV29-1 and TRBJ2-6 provide the parts outside the CDR3, is SAVISQKPSRDICQRGTSLTIQCQVDSQVTMMFWYRQQPGQSLTLIATANQGSEATYESGFVIDKFPISRPNLTFSTLTVSNMSPEDSSIYLCSVNTGDWGNTINFGAGSRLTVL.

In regard to this clonotype: An end of the junction differs from the germline gene, which may be a read error. The chain uses TRBV7-8 and TRBJ2-3, with 7 positions matching TRBD2. CDR1 is SGHVS and CDR2 is FQNEAQ in the germline V gene. The CDR3 length is 14 residues. CDR3 DNA: TGTGCCAGCAGCTTCAGCGGGAAGGCTATGGCTACACCTTTT. It encodes CASSFSGKAMATPF.

V is TRBV7-2 and J is TRBJ2-7; 8 bases fit TRBD2. The germline gives CDR1 SGHTA, CDR2 FQGNSA. J was trimmed by 5 bases and V by 5 bases; bases with no gene match: 11. The CDR3 runs to 15 residues. CDR3 residues: CASSQQVTSEDEQYF. The CDR3 nucleotides are TGTGCCAGCAGCCAGCAGGTGACTAGCGAAGACGAGCAGTACTTC. Filled out from reference TRBV7-2 and TRBJ2-7, the complete variable domain reads GAGVSQSPSNKVTEKGKDVELRCDPISGHTALYWYRQSLGQGLEFLIYFQGNSAPDKSGLPSDRFSAERTGGSVSTLTIQRTQQEDSAVYLCASSQQVTSEDEQYFGPGTRLTVT.

In regard to this clonotype: At one of its ends the junction is not consistent with the germline gene, which may arise from a read error. The chain links TRBV7-4 to TRBJ2-2; tentative D call: TRBD2 (6 bases). The CDR3 length is 14 residues. Germline V gene data show CDR1 as SGHVT and CDR2 as SQSDAQ. DNA for the CDR3: TGTGCCAGCAGCCCACACGGACAAGGCGGGGAGCTGATTTTT. This codes for CASSPHGQGGELIF.

This chain links TRBV29-1 with TRBJ2-5, with D possibly matching TRBD2 (5 bases). The CDR3 extends over 15 amino acids. CDR1 is SQVTM and CDR2 is ANQGSEA in the germline V gene. The V end lost 1 base, the J end lost 5 bases, and 17 bases lay between the germline ends. The chain's CDR3 is CSVEVVAGLVETQYF. CDR3 DNA: TGCAGCGTTGAAGTCGTGGCGGGTTTAGTGGAGACCCAGTACTTC.

With respect to this clonotype: Since no conserved phenylalanine or tryptophan closes the CDR3, a read error is the likely cause. The DNA is left out, because the CDR3 cannot be placed on it with certainty; the CDR3 is given as TCRdb lists it. V and J are TRBV7-9 and TRBJ2-7; whether TRBD1, the table's D call, matches the DNA was not checked. The CDR3 length equals 14 residues, ends included. CDR1 and CDR2 (germline): SEHNR, FQNEAQ (reference sequence). CDR3: CASSSLGVEQFFGL.

The table lists this clonotype with a few counts. This may be a read error: a much more frequent sequence differs by one nucleotide. V is TRBV6-5 and J is TRBJ1-4; 9 bases map to TRBD1. The length of the CDR3 is 13 residues. CDR1 is MNHEY, CDR2 SVGAGI, per germline. DNA of the CDR3: TGTGCCAGCAGTTATAGGACAGGGGAAAAACGGTTTTTT. This sequence encodes CASSYRTGEKRFF.

As regards this clonotype: One end of the junction fails to match germline, which may point to a read error. The chain couples TRBV7-9 to TRBJ2-3; D call uncertain. CDR3 size: 14 residues. Germline CDR1 SEHNR, CDR2 FQNEAQ (reference sequence). The CDR3 loop reads CASSLAGNTEAHFF. The CDR3, as DNA: TGTGCCAGCAGCTTAGCTGGGAACACTGAAGCGCACTTTTTT.

About this clonotype: Because it lacks the conserved phenylalanine or tryptophan at the end, this CDR3 is likely a read error. The DNA is left out, because the CDR3 cannot be placed on it with certainty; the CDR3 is given as TCRdb lists it. The CDR3 region is CASNDRQTYDFTL. The rearrangement links TRBV9 to TRBJ1-2; the D call in the table, TRBD1, was not verified against the DNA. The germline CDR1 and CDR2 sequences are SGDLS and YYNGEE. The CDR3 has 13 amino acids, counting both end residues.

As for this clonotype: The junction shows a germline mismatch at one end, possibly a read error. The chain carries TRBV7-2 and TRBJ1-1; 9 nucleotides align to TRBD1. The germline V gene has CDR1 SGHTA and CDR2 FQGNSA. The CDR3 runs 14 residues. CDR3 nucleotide sequence: TGCGCCAGCAGCACGCCACAGGGGGCTACTGACGCGCACTTT. It encodes CASSTPQGATDAHF.